The source of this T cell receptor beta chain is a study of tumor-infiltrating lymphocytes in primary liver carcinoma. Reverse transcription of roughly 0.5 ug total RNA with a constant-region primer produced TCR beta cDNA. Each TCR beta library was derived from three nested multiplex PCR rounds that employed slightly modified ARM-PCR. Forward primers for TRBV1-TRBV30 and a C-beta reverse primer served the first two PCR rounds, at 10 cycles each. MiXCR, run by TCRdb on the multiplex PCR reads, gives a single entry per CDR3 protein. The table has 300,000 to 400,000 distinct CDR3 sequences, over 55% seen once; the top ten hold approximately 9%. At least ten counts were recorded for this clonotype. Its antigen is undetermined. Alongside blood RNA obtained from unsorted whole blood, germline DNA was also extracted. V lost 5 bases and J lost 6, with 15 bases in between. The CDR3 is 14 residues long. Germline-derived CDR1 and CDR2 are SGHAT and FQNNGV.

Regarding the study as a whole: Significantly greater top-250-clone fractions characterized tumors relative to blood (p = 0.039).

This receptor was obtained from a middle-aged man with primary liver carcinoma and hepatitis B virus infection. Sequencing was carried out using peripheral blood. The V and J genes are TRBV11-2 and TRBJ2-3; possible D gene TRBD2, 5 bases. The CDR3 DNA reads as TGTGCCAGCAGCACTAACCGGGAACGGGATACGCAGTATTTT. Residues: CASSTNRERDTQYF.